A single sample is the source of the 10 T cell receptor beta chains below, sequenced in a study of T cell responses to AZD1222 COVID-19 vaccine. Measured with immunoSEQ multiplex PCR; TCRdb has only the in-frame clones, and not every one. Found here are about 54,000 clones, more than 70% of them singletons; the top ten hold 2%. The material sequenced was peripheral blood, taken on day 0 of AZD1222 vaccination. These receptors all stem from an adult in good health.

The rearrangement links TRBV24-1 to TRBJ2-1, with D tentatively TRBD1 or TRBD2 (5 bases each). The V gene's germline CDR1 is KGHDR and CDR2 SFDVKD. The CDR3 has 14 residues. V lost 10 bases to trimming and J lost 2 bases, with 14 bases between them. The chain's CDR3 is CATQNSGPYNEQFF. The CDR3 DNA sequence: TGTGCCACGCAAAACTCGGGACCCTACAATGAGCAGTTCTTC.

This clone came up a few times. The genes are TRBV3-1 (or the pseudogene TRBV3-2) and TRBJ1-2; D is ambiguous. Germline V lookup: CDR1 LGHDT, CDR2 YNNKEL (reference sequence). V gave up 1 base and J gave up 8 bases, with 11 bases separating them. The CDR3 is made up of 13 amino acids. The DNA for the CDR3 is TGTGCCAGCAGCCAAGGGTTCGCTGAGGGCTACACCTTC. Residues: CASSQGFAEGYTF.

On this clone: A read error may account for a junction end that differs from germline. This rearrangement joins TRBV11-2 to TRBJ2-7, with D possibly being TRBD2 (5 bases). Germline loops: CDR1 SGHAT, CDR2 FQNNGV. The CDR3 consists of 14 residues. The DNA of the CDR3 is TGTGCTAGCAGCTTTCACCTAGCCCCCTACGAGCAGTACTTC. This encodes CASSFHLAPYEQYF.

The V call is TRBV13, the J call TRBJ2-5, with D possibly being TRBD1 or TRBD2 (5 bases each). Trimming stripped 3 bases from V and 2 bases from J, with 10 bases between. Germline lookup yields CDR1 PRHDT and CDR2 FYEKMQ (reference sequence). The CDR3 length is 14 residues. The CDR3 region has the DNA TGTGCCAGCAGCTTTTCGGGGCGGCAAGAGACCCAGTACTTC. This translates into CASSFSGRQETQYF.

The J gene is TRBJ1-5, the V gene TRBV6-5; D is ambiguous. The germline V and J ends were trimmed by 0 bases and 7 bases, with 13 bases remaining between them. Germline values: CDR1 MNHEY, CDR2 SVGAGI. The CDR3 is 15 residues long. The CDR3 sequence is CASSYSSAGGQPQHF. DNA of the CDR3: TGTGCCAGCAGTTACTCGTCAGCGGGTGGCCAGCCCCAGCATTTT.

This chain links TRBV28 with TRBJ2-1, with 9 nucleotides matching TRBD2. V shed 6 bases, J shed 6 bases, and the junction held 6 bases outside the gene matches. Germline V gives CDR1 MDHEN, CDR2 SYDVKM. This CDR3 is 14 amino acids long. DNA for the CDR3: TGTGCCAGCAGCCCGACTAGCGGACTCAATGAGCAGTTCTTC. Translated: CASSPTSGLNEQFF.

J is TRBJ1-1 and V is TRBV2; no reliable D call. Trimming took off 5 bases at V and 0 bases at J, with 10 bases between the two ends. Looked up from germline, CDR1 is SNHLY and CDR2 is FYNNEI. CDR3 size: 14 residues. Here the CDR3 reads CASSRTALNTEAFF. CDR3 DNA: TGTGCCAGCAGTCGAACAGCTTTGAACACTGAAGCTTTCTTT.

CDR3 nucleotides: TGTGCCAGCAGTGAACCAGCCAACACTGGACAGATAATGAACACTGAAGCTTTCTTT. Translated: CASSEPANTGQIMNTEAFF. The chain employs TRBV2 and TRBJ1-1, with D tentatively TRBD1 (6 bases). The CDR3 length is 19 residues. The germline gives CDR1 SNHLY, CDR2 FYNNEI. V lost 2 bases and J 0 bases, leaving 22 bases between the germline ends.

The CDR3 region is CASSSGQAPYEQYF. The CDR3 DNA is TGTGCCAGCAGTTCGGGACAGGCACCCTACGAGCAGTACTTC. The J gene is TRBJ2-7, the V gene TRBV6-2 or TRBV6-3; 8 bases match TRBD1. Trimming cost V 4 bases and J 2 bases; bases outside gene matches: 4. Per germline, CDR1 MNHEY and CDR2 SVGEGT. This CDR3 has 14 amino acids.

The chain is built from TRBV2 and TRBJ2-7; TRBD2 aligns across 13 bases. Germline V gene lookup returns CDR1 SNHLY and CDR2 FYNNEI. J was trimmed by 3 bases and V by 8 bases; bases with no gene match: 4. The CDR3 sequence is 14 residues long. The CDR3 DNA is TGTGCCAGCCTGGGACTAGCGGGAAACTACGAGCAGTACTTC. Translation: CASLGLAGNYEQYF.